The clone carrying this T cell receptor (beta chain) was seen only a few times. This specimen comes from a study of OX40 agonist ivuxolimab in advanced cancers. Overall study: Patients got intravenous ivuxolimab at 0.01 to 10 mg/kg every 2 weeks.

Clones were read by immunoSEQ multiplex PCR, and TCRdb kept only the in-frame ones, dropping some. This sample has more than 50,000 clones, with approximately 83% found just once. V was pared by 0 bases and J by 0 bases, with 9 bases between. Germline lookup yields CDR1 MGHRA and CDR2 YSYEKL. CDR3 length: 16 residues. V usage is TRBV4-1 and J usage is TRBJ2-1, with D unresolved. This clonotype was sampled from an adult with an advanced solid tumor such as melanoma, head and neck, liver or kidney cancer. The source material was CD4+ or CD8+ T cells sorted from blood, sampled in a trial of the OX40 agonist ivuxolimab. The CDR3 coding sequence is TGCGCCAGCAGCCAAGAAAGGGCGAGCTCCTACAATGAGCAGTTCTTC. Translated, it gives CASSQERASSYNEQFF.